A selection of T cell receptor beta chains follows, all from one sample in a study of T cell repertoires in cytomegalovirus infection. MiXCR, applied by TCRdb to the reads, yields one record per CDR3 protein. The sample holds around 100,000 distinct CDR3 sequences, approximately 16% seen once. The material sequenced was PBMCs. These TCRs come from a human donor in good health (CMV status not recorded). Some clones in this sample may be carry-over from other donors' samples. CDR3s include the opening cysteine and the closing phenylalanine or tryptophan. A D gene is named only where the DNA matches it firmly. Not all rows give a size; the values are once, few, many and, for expanded clones, a class.

clone size | J gene | V gene | D gene | CDR3 protein | CDR3 DNA
few | TRBJ1-1 | TRBV23-1 | - | CASSPPRQSEAFF | TGCGCCAGCAGTCCCCCCCGACAGAGCGAAGCTTTCTTT
- | TRBJ2-5 | TRBV19 | - | CASSITPQGQETQYF | TGTGCCAGTAGTATAACTCCACAGGGCCAAGAGACCCAGTACTTC
many | TRBJ1-1 | TRBV5-1 | - | CASSFSMNTEAFF | TGCGCCAGCAGCTTTTCAATGAACACTGAAGCTTTCTTT
- | TRBJ2-3 | TRBV7-4 | TRBD1 | CASSRHSLGTESTDTQYF | TGTGCCAGCAGCCGGCACTCTTTAGGGACAGAGTCAACAGATACGCAGTATTTT
- | TRBJ1-5 | TRBV20-1 | - | CSAIQGRSNQPQHF | TGCAGTGCTATACAGGGACGCAGCAATCAGCCCCAGCATTTT
many | TRBJ2-6 | TRBV2 | - | CASTSGIGAESGANVLTF | TGTGCCAGCACCTCGGGGATCGGGGCCGAGAGTGGGGCCAACGTCCTGACTTTC
many | TRBJ1-2 | TRBV12-3/TRBV12-4 | - | CASSLSGDYGYTF | TGTGCCAGCAGTTTGAGCGGGGACTATGGCTACACCTTC
many | TRBJ2-1 | TRBV7-2 | TRBD2 | CASRNPSGGSWEQFF | TGTGCCAGCAGGAATCCCAGCGGGGGGTCTTGGGAGCAGTTCTTC
many | TRBJ2-5 | TRBV7-2 | - | CASSLSRETQYF | TGTGCCAGCAGCTTAAGCAGGGAGACCCAGTACTTC
many | TRBJ1-1 | TRBV7-6 | - | CASSGIRRGFRDTEAFF | TGTGCCAGCAGCGGTATTCGTAGGGGTTTTAGGGACACTGAAGCTTTCTTT
many | TRBJ1-1 | TRBV5-6 | - | CASSRLRQQNTEAFF | TGTGCCAGCAGCCGTCTTCGGCAGCAGAACACTGAAGCTTTCTTT
many | TRBJ2-5 | TRBV29-1 | TRBD1 | CSVLTLATGAEETQYF | TGCAGCGTCCTAACCTTAGCGACAGGGGCGGAGGAGACCCAGTACTTC
few | TRBJ1-1 | TRBV29-1 | - | CSVPGGSNMNTEAFF | TGCAGCGTTCCCGGGGGGTCTAACATGAACACTGAAGCTTTCTTT
many | TRBJ1-2 | TRBV7-2 | - | CASSLYISENYGYTF | TGTGCCAGCAGCTTATACATTTCTGAGAACTATGGCTACACCTTC
many | TRBJ1-4 | TRBV7-2 | - | CASSSVATNEKLFF | TGTGCCAGCAGTTCAGTTGCAACTAATGAAAAACTGTTTTTT
many | TRBJ2-5 | TRBV7-2 | TRBD2 | CASSLRGLAGGYQETQYF | TGTGCCAGCAGCTTACGGGGACTAGCGGGGGGGTACCAAGAGACCCAGTACTTC
many | TRBJ1-6 | TRBV7-3 | TRBD1 | CASSLSGGGFSPLHF | TGTGCCAGCAGCTTATCAGGAGGGGGCTTTTCACCCCTCCACTTT